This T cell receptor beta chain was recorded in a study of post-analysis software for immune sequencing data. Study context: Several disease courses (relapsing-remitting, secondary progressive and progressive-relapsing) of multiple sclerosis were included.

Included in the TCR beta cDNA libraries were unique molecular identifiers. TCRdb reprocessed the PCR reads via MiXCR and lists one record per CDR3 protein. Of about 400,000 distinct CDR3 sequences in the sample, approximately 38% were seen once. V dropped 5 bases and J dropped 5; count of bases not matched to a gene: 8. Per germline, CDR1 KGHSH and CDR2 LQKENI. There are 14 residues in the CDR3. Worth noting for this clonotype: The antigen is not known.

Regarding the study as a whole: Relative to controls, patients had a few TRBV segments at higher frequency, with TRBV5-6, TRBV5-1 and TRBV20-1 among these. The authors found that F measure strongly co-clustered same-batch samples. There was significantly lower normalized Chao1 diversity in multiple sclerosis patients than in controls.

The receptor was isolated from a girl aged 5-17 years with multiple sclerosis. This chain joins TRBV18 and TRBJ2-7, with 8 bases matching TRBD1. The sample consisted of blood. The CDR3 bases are TGTGCCAGCTCATCAGGGGGCGCGTTGAACGAGCAGTACTTC. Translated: CASSSGGALNEQYF.